These T cell receptor beta chains were read from a single sample in a study of T cells expressing NK-cell markers. TCRdb re-called the 5' RACE reads and shows each CDR3 protein once, DNA omitted. Here the sample table reports 300,000 or so distinct CDR3 sequences. Sequences were obtained from blood T cells: a sorted CD56 or NKG2C T cell subset, CD4+ or CD8+ T cells, or bulk PBMC T cells (not recorded which). Receptors were obtained from a woman between 18 and 69 years old in good health. Both conserved end residues are part of each CDR3. Each record gives: J gene, V gene, CDR3 protein.

>TRBJ1-1|TRBV6-1
CASSPVGRTNTEAFF
>TRBJ2-1|TRBV12-3/TRBV12-4
CASSLASGGAGVSYNEQFF
>TRBJ1-3|TRBV20-1
CSAQGNGNTIYF
>TRBJ1-1|TRBV7-2
CASSLAWSRDTEAFF
>TRBJ2-5|TRBV18
CASSPLDSTETQYF
>TRBJ1-1|TRBV6-2/TRBV6-3
CASRQTPAEAFF
>TRBJ1-1|TRBV5-1
CASSPQGRDTEAFF
>TRBJ2-2|TRBV20-1
CSASVGGNTGELFF
>TRBJ2-5|TRBV24-1
CATSDPTHMGTQYF
>TRBJ2-1|TRBV7-2
CASSLASGTSYNEQFF
>TRBJ2-7|TRBV3-1
CASSPLVGLFYEQYF
>TRBJ1-6|TRBV20-1
CSARGTGGWSPLHF
>TRBJ2-3|TRBV30
CAWDSGRSTDTQYF
>TRBJ2-3|TRBV5-4
CASSFGLARSSTDTQYF
>TRBJ2-7|TRBV28
CASSLRAGGEQYF
>TRBJ2-5|TRBV18
CASSPPVLETQYF
>TRBJ2-1|TRBV4-3
CASSDSGTRIYNEQFF
>TRBJ1-1|TRBV10-3
CAISEGAMNTEAFF